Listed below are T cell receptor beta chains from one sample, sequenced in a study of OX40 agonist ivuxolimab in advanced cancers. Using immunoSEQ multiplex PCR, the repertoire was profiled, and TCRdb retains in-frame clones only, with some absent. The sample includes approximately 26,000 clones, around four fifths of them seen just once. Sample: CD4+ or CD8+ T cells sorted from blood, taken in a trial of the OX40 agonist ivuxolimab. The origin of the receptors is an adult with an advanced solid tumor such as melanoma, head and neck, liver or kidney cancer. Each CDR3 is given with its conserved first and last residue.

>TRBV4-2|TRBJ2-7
CASSPSTGYLSYEQYF
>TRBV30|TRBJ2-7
CAWSGGTGAPYYEQYF
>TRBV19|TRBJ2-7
CASSIDGTAEQYF
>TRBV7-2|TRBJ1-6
CASSLDIQVPNSPLHF
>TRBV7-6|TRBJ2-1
CASSLTSGVHEQFF
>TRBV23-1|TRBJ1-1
CASRGEGQGGTEAFF
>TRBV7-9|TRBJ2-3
CASSPALGGTDTQYF
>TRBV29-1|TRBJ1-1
CSVESEQGPEAFF
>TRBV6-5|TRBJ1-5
CASSYGSNQPQHF
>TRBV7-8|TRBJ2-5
CASSLAGGAETQYF
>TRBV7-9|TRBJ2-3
CAGAGTARATQYF
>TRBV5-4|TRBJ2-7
CASSSPSGQSYEQYF
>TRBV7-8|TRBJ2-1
CASSQGLADSNEQFF
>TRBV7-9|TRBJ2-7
CASSRDRGYSYEQYF
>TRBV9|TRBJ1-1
CASSVVPTTEAFF
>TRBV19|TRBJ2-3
CASSQASGTDTQYF
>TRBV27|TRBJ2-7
CASSPDGYSSNSYEQYF
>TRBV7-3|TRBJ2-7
CASSSGQELSYEQYF
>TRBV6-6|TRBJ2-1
CASSFTVDEQFF
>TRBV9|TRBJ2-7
CASSEGQGGIYEQYF
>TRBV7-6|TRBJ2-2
CASSLEGSVGAWDTGELFF